This T cell receptor beta chain was sequenced in a study of cytomegalovirus exposure and HLA in healthy donors. Study in general: The study's early data release held some 85 million unique TCRs from HLA-typed donors. Around 77% of roughly 400 genotyped donors fell in the Caucasian-associated ancestry cluster.

The PCR made use of 60 Vbeta and 13 Jbeta primers. TCRdb's copy holds only in-frame clones and misses some; the assay was immunoSEQ multiplex PCR. The sample consists of 90,000 to 120,000 clones, approximately 76% of them appearing once. Details on this clone: Its antigen is not identified.

This CDR3 spans 16 amino acids. V trimming: 4 bases; J trimming: 9 bases; junction bases outside the gene matches: 11. From germline, CDR1 is LNHDA and CDR2 SQIVND (reference sequence). Study-level points and caveats: Among the sequence variants, a highly shared cluster was likely an artifact of sequencing.

The rearrangement links TRBV19 to TRBJ2-3, with 12 positions matching TRBD2. The TCR comes from a young man in good health and CMV-seronegative. What was sequenced was PBMCs. DNA of the CDR3: TGTGCCAGTAGTACAGGACTAGCGGGGCCGTTAGACACGCAGTATTTT. Translating it yields CASSTGLAGPLDTQYF. Drawing the rest from reference TRBV19 and TRBJ2-3, the complete variable domain is DGGITQSPKYLFRKEGQNVTLSCEQNLNHDAMYWYRQDPGQGLRLIYYSQIVNDFQKGDIAEGYSVSREKKESFPLTVTSAQKNPTAFYLCASSTGLAGPLDTQYFGPGTRLTVL.